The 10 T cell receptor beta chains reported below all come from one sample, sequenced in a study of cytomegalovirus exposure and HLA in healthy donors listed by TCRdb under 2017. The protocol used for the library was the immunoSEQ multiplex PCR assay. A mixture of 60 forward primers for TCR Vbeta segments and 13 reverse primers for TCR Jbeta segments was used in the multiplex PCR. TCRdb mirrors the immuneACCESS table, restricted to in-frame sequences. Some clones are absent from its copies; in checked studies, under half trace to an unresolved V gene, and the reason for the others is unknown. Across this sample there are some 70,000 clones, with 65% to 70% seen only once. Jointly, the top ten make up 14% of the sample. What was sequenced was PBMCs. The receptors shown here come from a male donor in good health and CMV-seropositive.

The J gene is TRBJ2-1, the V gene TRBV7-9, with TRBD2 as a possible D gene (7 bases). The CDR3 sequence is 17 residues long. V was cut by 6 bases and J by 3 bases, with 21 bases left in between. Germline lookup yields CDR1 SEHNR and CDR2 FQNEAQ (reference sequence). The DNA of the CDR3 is TGTGCCAGCAGTGGCGGGGCGGCGGGGGCCAGCTACAATGAGCAGTTCTTC. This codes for CASSGGAAGASYNEQFF.

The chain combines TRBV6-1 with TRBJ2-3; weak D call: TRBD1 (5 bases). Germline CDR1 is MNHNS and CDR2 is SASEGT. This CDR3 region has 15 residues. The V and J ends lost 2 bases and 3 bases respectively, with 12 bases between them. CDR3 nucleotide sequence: TGTGCCAGCAGTGAACGACGCAGGGCGACAGATACGCAGTATTTT. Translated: CASSERRRATDTQYF.

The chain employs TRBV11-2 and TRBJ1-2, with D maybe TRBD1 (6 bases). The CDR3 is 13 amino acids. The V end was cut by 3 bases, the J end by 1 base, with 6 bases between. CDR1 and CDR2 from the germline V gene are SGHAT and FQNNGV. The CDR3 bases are TGTGCCAGCAGCTTGGACAGTAACTATGGCTACACCTTC. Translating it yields CASSLDSNYGYTF.

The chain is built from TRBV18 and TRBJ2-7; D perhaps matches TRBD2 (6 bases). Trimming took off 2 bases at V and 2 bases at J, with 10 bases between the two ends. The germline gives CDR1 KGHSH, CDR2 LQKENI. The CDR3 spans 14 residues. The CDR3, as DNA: TGTGCCAGCTCACCATCACTAGCAACCTACGAGCAGTACTTC. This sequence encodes CASSPSLATYEQYF.

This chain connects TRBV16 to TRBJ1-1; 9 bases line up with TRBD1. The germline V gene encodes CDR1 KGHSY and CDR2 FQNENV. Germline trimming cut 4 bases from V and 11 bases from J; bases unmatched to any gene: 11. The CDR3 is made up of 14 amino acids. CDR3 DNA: TGTGCCAGCAGCCCCCGACAGGGGGTATTTTGGGCTTTCTTT. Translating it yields CASSPRQGVFWAFF.

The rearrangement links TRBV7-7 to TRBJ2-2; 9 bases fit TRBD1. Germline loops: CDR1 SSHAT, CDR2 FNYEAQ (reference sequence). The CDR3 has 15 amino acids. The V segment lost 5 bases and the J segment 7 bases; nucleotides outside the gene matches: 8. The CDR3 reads CASSPRTGEGGELFF. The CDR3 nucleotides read TGTGCCAGCAGCCCCCGGACAGGGGAGGGCGGGGAGCTGTTTTTT.

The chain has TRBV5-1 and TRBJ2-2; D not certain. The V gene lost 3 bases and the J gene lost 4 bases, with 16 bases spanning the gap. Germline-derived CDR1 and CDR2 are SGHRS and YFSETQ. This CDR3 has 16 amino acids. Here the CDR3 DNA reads TGCGCCAGCAGCTCGACGACTGGGTCCCTCACCGGGGAGCTGTTTTTT. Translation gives CASSSTTGSLTGELFF.

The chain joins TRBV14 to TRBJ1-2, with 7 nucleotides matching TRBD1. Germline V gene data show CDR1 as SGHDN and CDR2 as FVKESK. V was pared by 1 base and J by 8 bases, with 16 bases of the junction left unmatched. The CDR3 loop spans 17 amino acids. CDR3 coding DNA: TGTGCCAGCAGCCAAGTAGAGGGGAGACAGGGCCTAAGAGGCTACACCTTC. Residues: CASSQVEGRQGLRGYTF.

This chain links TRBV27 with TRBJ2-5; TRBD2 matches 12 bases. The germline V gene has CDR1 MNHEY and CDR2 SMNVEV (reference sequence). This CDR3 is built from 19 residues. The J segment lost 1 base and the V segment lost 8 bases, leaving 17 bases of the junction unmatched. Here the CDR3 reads CASCLSPPRTSGVQETQYF. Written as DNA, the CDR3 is TGTGCCAGCTGCCTCTCCCCTCCTAGGACTAGCGGGGTCCAAGAGACCCAGTACTTC.

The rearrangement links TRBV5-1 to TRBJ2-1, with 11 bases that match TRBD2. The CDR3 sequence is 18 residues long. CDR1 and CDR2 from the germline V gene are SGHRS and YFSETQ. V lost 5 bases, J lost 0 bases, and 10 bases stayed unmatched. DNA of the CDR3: TGCGCCAGCAGGGGACCGGGACTAGCGGAGAGCTCCTACAATGAGCAGTTCTTC. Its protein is CASRGPGLAESSYNEQFF.